These T cell receptor beta chains were read from a single sample in a study of post-analysis software for immune sequencing data. TCRdb independently ran MiXCR on the PCR reads; one entry per CDR3 protein. Seen here are a few hundred thousand distinct CDR3 sequences, roughly 38% observed once, and the top ten hold roughly an eighth. Sample: blood. These receptors all stem from a girl aged 5 to 17 with multiple sclerosis. CDR3s include the opening cysteine and the closing phenylalanine or tryptophan. A D gene is named only where the DNA matches it firmly. Size is stated for part of the rows, as once, few or many counts, or as a class when the clone is expanded.

CDR3nt: TGCAGTGCTAGAGATGCAGTGGCCCACTTT
CDR3aa: CSARDAVAHF
d_gene: NA
abundance: few
v_gene: TRBV20-1
j_gene: TRBJ1-6

CDR3nt: TGTGCCAGCAGGGGACCGGGACAGGGGGCATGGCAGCCCCAGCATTTT
CDR3aa: CASRGPGQGAWQPQHF
d_gene: TRBD1
abundance: NA
v_gene: TRBV28
j_gene: TRBJ1-5

CDR3nt: TGTGCCAGCAGGACAGGGCCTAGCACAGATACGCAGTATTTT
CDR3aa: CASRTGPSTDTQYF
d_gene: TRBD1
abundance: few
v_gene: TRBV6-2/TRBV6-3
j_gene: TRBJ2-3

CDR3nt: TGTGCCAGCAGCCGGGACAGTACCTACGAGCAGTACTTC
CDR3aa: CASSRDSTYEQYF
d_gene: TRBD1
abundance: NA
v_gene: TRBV7-9
j_gene: TRBJ2-7

CDR3nt: TGTGCCAGCAGCCGTGGGGGCGTGAAAACAGATACACAGTATTTT
CDR3aa: CASSRGGVKTDTQYF
d_gene: NA
abundance: NA
v_gene: TRBV12-3/TRBV12-4
j_gene: TRBJ2-3

CDR3nt: TGTGCCAGCAGCGCATATGCAGATACGCAGTATTTT
CDR3aa: CASSAYADTQYF
d_gene: NA
abundance: NA
v_gene: TRBV7-2
j_gene: TRBJ2-3

CDR3nt: TGTGCCAGTAGCGGGACAGCAAGGTGGAGTGGCTACACCTTC
CDR3aa: CASSGTARWSGYTF
d_gene: TRBD1
abundance: few
v_gene: TRBV19
j_gene: TRBJ1-2

CDR3nt: TGTGCCAGCACCAAAATTAGGAGGGGGTTCACCGGGGAGCTGTTTTTT
CDR3aa: CASTKIRRGFTGELFF
d_gene: NA
abundance: NA
v_gene: TRBV7-6
j_gene: TRBJ2-2

CDR3nt: TGTGCCAGCAGTATGAACGACTTTAATGAGCAGTTCTTC
CDR3aa: CASSMNDFNEQFF
d_gene: NA
abundance: NA
v_gene: TRBV12-3/TRBV12-4
j_gene: TRBJ2-1

CDR3nt: TGTGCCAGCACCTCATTGGCAGGCGGCTACACCTTC
CDR3aa: CASTSLAGGYTF
d_gene: NA
abundance: NA
v_gene: TRBV12-3/TRBV12-4
j_gene: TRBJ1-2

CDR3nt: TGTGCCAGCAGTGATCAGGGTCTCGGTCAGCCCCAGCATTTT
CDR3aa: CASSDQGLGQPQHF
d_gene: NA
abundance: NA
v_gene: TRBV2
j_gene: TRBJ1-5

CDR3nt: TGTGCCAGCAGTTTACGGCTCACCTATGGCTACACCTTC
CDR3aa: CASSLRLTYGYTF
d_gene: NA
abundance: few
v_gene: TRBV28
j_gene: TRBJ1-2

CDR3nt: TGTGCCAGCAGCCCCCTCCAGGGGCACTCCTACGAGCAGTACTTC
CDR3aa: CASSPLQGHSYEQYF
d_gene: NA
abundance: many
v_gene: TRBV7-6
j_gene: TRBJ2-7

CDR3nt: TGCAGTGCTAGACCCATCGACGGGGGGAATGAGCAGTTCTTC
CDR3aa: CSARPIDGGNEQFF
d_gene: TRBD2
abundance: NA
v_gene: TRBV20-1
j_gene: TRBJ2-1

CDR3nt: TGTGCCAGCAGCGCCCGGACAGGATTGAACACTGAAGCTTTCTTT
CDR3aa: CASSARTGLNTEAFF
d_gene: TRBD1
abundance: NA
v_gene: TRBV7-9
j_gene: TRBJ1-1

CDR3nt: TGTGCCAGCAGCTACCGCAGGACAGGGTTGAATGAGCAGTTCTTC
CDR3aa: CASSYRRTGLNEQFF
d_gene: TRBD1
abundance: NA
v_gene: TRBV4-2
j_gene: TRBJ2-1

CDR3nt: TGCGCCAGCAGCTTGGATCAATATGAGCAGTTCTTC
CDR3aa: CASSLDQYEQFF
d_gene: NA
abundance: NA
v_gene: TRBV5-1
j_gene: TRBJ2-1

CDR3nt: TGTGCCAGCAGACTGGGTGGAGCCCGACCGAACACTGAAGCTTTCTTT
CDR3aa: CASRLGGARPNTEAFF
d_gene: NA
abundance: NA
v_gene: TRBV6-5
j_gene: TRBJ1-1

CDR3nt: TGTGCCAGCAGTTACGGGGGTGTGATTCAGTACTTC
CDR3aa: CASSYGGVIQYF
d_gene: NA
abundance: NA
v_gene: TRBV6-2/TRBV6-3
j_gene: TRBJ2-4

CDR3nt: TGTGCCAGCAGCTTAGGTACATCAAAACTGTTTTTT
CDR3aa: CASSLGTSKLFF
d_gene: NA
abundance: NA
v_gene: TRBV7-6
j_gene: TRBJ1-4

CDR3nt: TGTGCCAGCAGTGGATGGGACAGGGCTGGGCCTGAAGCTTTCTTT
CDR3aa: CASSGWDRAGPEAFF
d_gene: TRBD1
abundance: NA
v_gene: TRBV12-3/TRBV12-4
j_gene: TRBJ1-1

CDR3nt: TGTGCCAGCAGCCCCAAGTATTCCTCCTACGAGCAGTACTTC
CDR3aa: CASSPKYSSYEQYF
d_gene: NA
abundance: few
v_gene: TRBV6-6
j_gene: TRBJ2-7

CDR3nt: TGTGCCAGCAGCCCGGGACTAGGGGGGAGCGAGCAGTACTTC
CDR3aa: CASSPGLGGSEQYF
d_gene: TRBD2
abundance: NA
v_gene: TRBV28
j_gene: TRBJ2-7

CDR3nt: TGTGCCAGCAGCTTAGCTTGGACAGCGAACACCGGGGAGCTGTTTTTT
CDR3aa: CASSLAWTANTGELFF
d_gene: NA
abundance: NA
v_gene: TRBV7-3
j_gene: TRBJ2-2

CDR3nt: TGTGCCAGCAGCCCCGGGACAGGCCTCCAAGAGACCCAGTACTTC
CDR3aa: CASSPGTGLQETQYF
d_gene: TRBD1
abundance: few
v_gene: TRBV7-9
j_gene: TRBJ2-5

CDR3nt: TGTGCCAGCAGCACGATTCCCTCGGATGAGCAGTTCTTC
CDR3aa: CASSTIPSDEQFF
d_gene: NA
abundance: few
v_gene: TRBV12-3/TRBV12-4
j_gene: TRBJ2-1

CDR3nt: TGTGCCAGCAGCACTTCGGTGGAGACTAGCCACAATGAGCAGTTCTTC
CDR3aa: CASSTSVETSHNEQFF
d_gene: TRBD2
abundance: NA
v_gene: TRBV9
j_gene: TRBJ2-1

CDR3nt: TGTGCCAGCAGCTTAATTCCTAGCCAATATGAGCAGTTCTTC
CDR3aa: CASSLIPSQYEQFF
d_gene: NA
abundance: NA
v_gene: TRBV7-8
j_gene: TRBJ2-1

CDR3nt: TGCGCCAGCAACCCCCAACCCCTCAGGGAAACAGATACGCAGTATTTT
CDR3aa: CASNPQPLRETDTQYF
d_gene: NA
abundance: NA
v_gene: TRBV5-1
j_gene: TRBJ2-3

CDR3nt: TGTGCCAGCAGCTTAGCTACGGGGTTCAGTGAAGCTTTCTTT
CDR3aa: CASSLATGFSEAFF
d_gene: NA
abundance: NA
v_gene: TRBV11-1
j_gene: TRBJ1-1

CDR3nt: TGCAGTGCTAGACACACAGGGTACGAGCAGTACTTC
CDR3aa: CSARHTGYEQYF
d_gene: NA
abundance: once
v_gene: TRBV20-1
j_gene: TRBJ2-7

CDR3nt: TGTGCCAGCAGGAGACAGGGACCCTTCTACGAGCAGTACTTC
CDR3aa: CASRRQGPFYEQYF
d_gene: TRBD1
abundance: many
v_gene: TRBV6-5
j_gene: TRBJ2-7

CDR3nt: TGTGCCAGCATCCGGGACAGCGCTTTATTCTATGGCTACACCTTC
CDR3aa: CASIRDSALFYGYTF
d_gene: TRBD1
abundance: NA
v_gene: TRBV6-6
j_gene: TRBJ1-2

CDR3nt: TGCAGTGCATCCGGGACTAGGACCTACGAGCAGTACTTC
CDR3aa: CSASGTRTYEQYF
d_gene: TRBD2
abundance: few
v_gene: TRBV20-1
j_gene: TRBJ2-7

CDR3nt: TGCGCCAGCAGCTTGGGCGTCACAGGGGTTGGGACTGAAGCTTTCTTT
CDR3aa: CASSLGVTGVGTEAFF
d_gene: TRBD1
abundance: few
v_gene: TRBV5-1
j_gene: TRBJ1-1

CDR3nt: TGCGCCAGCAGCCTCGGACCGATCTCTGGGGCCAACGTCCTGACTTTC
CDR3aa: CASSLGPISGANVLTF
d_gene: NA
abundance: many
v_gene: TRBV4-1
j_gene: TRBJ2-6

CDR3nt: TGTGCCACCGGGACAGGGGGTAACTATGGCTACACCTTC
CDR3aa: CATGTGGNYGYTF
d_gene: TRBD1
abundance: few
v_gene: TRBV28
j_gene: TRBJ1-2

CDR3nt: TGTGCCAGCGGGGACAGGGTTTATTTCGGTGGCTACACCTTC
CDR3aa: CASGDRVYFGGYTF
d_gene: TRBD1
abundance: NA
v_gene: TRBV28
j_gene: TRBJ1-2

CDR3nt: TGTGCCAGCAGTTACCTCGGACAGGGTACCTACGAGCAGTACTTC
CDR3aa: CASSYLGQGTYEQYF
d_gene: TRBD1
abundance: many
v_gene: TRBV6-5
j_gene: TRBJ2-7